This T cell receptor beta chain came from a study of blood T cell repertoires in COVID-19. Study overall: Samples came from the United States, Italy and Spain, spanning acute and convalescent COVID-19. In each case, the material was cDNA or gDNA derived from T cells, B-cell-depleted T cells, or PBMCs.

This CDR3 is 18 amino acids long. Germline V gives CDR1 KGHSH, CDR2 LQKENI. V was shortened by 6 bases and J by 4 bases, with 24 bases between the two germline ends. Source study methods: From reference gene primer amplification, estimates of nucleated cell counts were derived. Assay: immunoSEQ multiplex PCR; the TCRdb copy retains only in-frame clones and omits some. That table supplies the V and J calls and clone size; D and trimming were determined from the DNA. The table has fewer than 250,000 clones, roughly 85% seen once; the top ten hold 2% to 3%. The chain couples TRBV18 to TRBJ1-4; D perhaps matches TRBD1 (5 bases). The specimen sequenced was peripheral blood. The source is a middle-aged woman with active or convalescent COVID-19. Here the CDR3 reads CASSQRPKSRVNNEKLFF. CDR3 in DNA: TGTGCCAGCTCGCAACGACCCAAGTCCAGGGTGAATAATGAAAAACTGTTTTTT.